These T cell receptor beta chains were read from a single sample in a study of tumor and adjacent non-tumor tissue in lung cancer. Each CDR3 protein is one row after TCRdb ran MiXCR on the multiplex PCR reads. The data contain tens of thousands of distinct CDR3 sequences, roughly 80% of them singletons. The source material was lung tumor tissue. These receptor sequences come from a woman aged 50 to 65 with non-small cell lung cancer. Both conserved end residues are part of each CDR3. The D gene is left open where the match is weak. The listing skips clone size in some rows; elsewhere it reads once, few, many or a size class.

D gene	V gene	J gene	clone size	CDR3 protein	CDR3 DNA
TRBD2	TRBV13	TRBJ2-7	NA	CAISLNLGLAGVEQYF	TGTGCCATCAGCTTAAACTTGGGACTAGCGGGAGTTGAGCAGTACTTC
NA	TRBV10-2	TRBJ1-5	NA	CVSSGAGAQQSQHF	TGCGTCAGCAGTGGGGCTGGTGCGCAGCAGTCCCAGCATTTT
NA	TRBV11-3	TRBJ2-7	NA	CANNLRRGYGQYF	TGTGCCAACAACTTGAGGAGGGGCTACGGGCAGTACTTC
NA	TRBV11-2	TRBJ2-7	once	CASGLVTGTYEQYF	TGTGCCAGCGGCTTAGTAACCGGGACATACGAACAGTACTTC
TRBD2	TRBV29-1	TRBJ2-1	NA	CSVAGRDYNEHFF	TGTAGCGTTGCTGGCAGGGACTACAATGAGCACTTCTTC
NA	TRBV10-1	TRBJ2-7	NA	CASSSFTSTYEQYF	TGCGCCAGCAGCTCCTTTACTAGCACCTACGAGCAATACTTC
NA	TRBV24-1	TRBJ2-2	NA	CATSDLPLGTGKLFF	TGTGCCACCAGTGATTTGCCGTTAGGGACCGGGAAGCTGTTTTTT
NA	TRBV6-2/TRBV6-3	TRBJ2-1	once	CASSPLGSSYNEQFF	TGTGCCAGCAGCCCCCTGGGCAGCTCCTACAATGAGCAGTTCTTC
NA	TRBV12-3/TRBV12-4	TRBJ1-6	NA	CASNRRGWDSPFHF	TGTGCCAGCAACCGCAGAGGGTGGGATTCACCCTTCCACTTT
NA	TRBV12-3/TRBV12-4	TRBJ2-3	NA	CASSFGDGATDTQYF	TGTGCCAGCAGTTTCGGGGACGGGGCCACAGATACTCAGTATTTT
TRBD2	TRBV29-1	TRBJ2-5	NA	CNVVKGTSGGGSQYF	TGCAACGTTGTTAAAGGGACTAGCGGGGGGGGGTCCCAGTACTTC
NA	TRBV28	TRBJ1-1	many	CASSSPSGRDTEAFF	TGTGCCAGCAGTTCCCCTTCCGGCAGGGACACTGAAGCTTTCTTT
NA	TRBV20-1	TRBJ1-1	many	CSANGGTEAFF	TGCAGTGCTAACGGTGGGACTGAAGCTTTCTTT
NA	TRBV12-3/TRBV12-4	TRBJ2-2	medium-sized	CASSLNTGELFF	TGTGCCAGCAGCCTCAACACCGGGGAGCTGTTTTTT
NA	TRBV10-2	TRBJ2-7	NA	CATRGTHSSYERYF	TGCGCCACCCGAGGCACACATTCCTCCTACGAGCGGTACTTC
NA	TRBV4-2	TRBJ2-7	NA	CASSHDVGGSFEQYF	TGTGCCAGCAGCCATGATGTTGGCGGAAGTTTCGAACAGTACTTC
TRBD1	TRBV12-3/TRBV12-4	TRBJ1-1	many	CASSLGTGEAFF	TGTGCCAGCAGTTTGGGGACAGGGGAAGCTTTCTTT
NA	TRBV11-2	TRBJ2-1	NA	CASTSLAGSYNEQLF	TGTGCCAGCACCTCTTTGGCGGGATCCTACAATGAACAGCTCTTC
TRBD1	TRBV6-6	TRBJ1-2	NA	CASSSGTGNYCYTF	TGTGCCAGCAGTTCGGGGACAGGGAACTATTGCTACACCTTC
NA	TRBV4-1	TRBJ2-5	NA	CASSVTIDQEIQYF	TGCGCCAGCTCCGTGACAATCGATCAAGAGATTCAGTACTTC
NA	TRBV11-2	TRBJ2-3	NA	CTSSLGWGDTQYF	TGTACCAGCAGCTTAGGCTGGGGAGATACGCAGTATTTT
NA	TRBV6-1	TRBJ2-7	NA	CVSKPSSYEQYF	TGTGTCAGCAAGCCGAGCTCCTACGAGCAGTACTTT
NA	TRBV4-2	TRBJ1-5	hyperexpanded	CASSQDLTSNQPQHF	TGTGCCAGCAGCCAAGACCTCACTAGCAATCAGCCCCAGCATTTT
NA	TRBV6-2/TRBV6-3	TRBJ2-7	NA	CASTVRENMEQYF	TGTGCCAGCACCGTGCGAGAGAATATGGAGCAGTACTTC
NA	TRBV6-6	TRBJ1-5	few	CASSYGGGQPRHF	TGTGCCAGTAGTTACGGGGGAGGCCAGCCCCGGCATTTT
TRBD1	TRBV9	TRBJ2-1	few	CASSVEQGAYNEQFF	TGTGCCAGCAGCGTGGAACAGGGGGCCTACAATGAGCAGTTCTTC
NA	TRBV4-2	TRBJ2-5	many	CASSQEGPQETQYF	TGTGCCAGCAGCCAAGAGGGGCCCCAAGAGACCCAGTACTTC
NA	TRBV11-2	TRBJ2-3	few	CTSSPIGTRGSSLRGDTQYF	TGTACCAGTAGCCCGATCGGAACTAGGGGGAGTTCCCTAAGAGGAGATACGCAATATTTT
NA	TRBV4-1	TRBJ1-5	NA	CASGQEGVCNQPQHF	TGCGCCAGCGGCCAAGAAGGGGTTTGCAATCAGCCCCAGCATTTT
NA	TRBV6-5	TRBJ1-1	NA	CPISYSLSRVAFF	TGTCCCATCAGTTACTCCTTGAGTAGGGTGGCTTTCTTT
NA	TRBV7-6	TRBJ1-1	NA	CASSSGVNTEAFF	TGTGCCAGCAGCTCCGGAGTTAACACTGAAGCTTTCTTT
NA	TRBV6-6	TRBJ2-5	NA	CPSTSQPAARGTQYF	TGTCCCAGCACTTCCCAACCGGCGGCTAGGGGGACCCAGTACTTC
NA	TRBV11-2	TRBJ2-7	NA	CVSRLCSTKQYF	TGTGTCAGCAGGTTATGCTCTACGAAGCAGTACTTC
TRBD2	TRBV4-1	TRBJ2-1	NA	CDSSHPGLMGGSSYNEQFF	TGCGACAGCAGCCACCCGGGACTAATGGGGGGATCTTCCTACAATGAGCAGTTCTTC
TRBD2	TRBV6-6	TRBJ2-2	NA	CASSSGRATGELFF	TGTGCCAGCTCTAGCGGGAGGGCAACCGGGGAGCTGTTTTTT
NA	TRBV6-5	TRBJ2-7	once	CASSYGGASYEKYF	TGTGCCAGCAGTTACGGGGGAGCCTCCTACGAGAAGTACTTC